Following are 20 T cell receptor beta chains from one sample sequenced in a study of identical twins. TCRdb used MiXCR to reprocess the 5' RACE reads, holding one entry per CDR3 protein. The sample contains roughly 250,000 distinct CDR3 sequences, about 7% of which appear only once. This same sample was also taken into another study, of yellow fever vaccine responses in identical twins.

Sample: memory (CD45RO+) T cells sorted from blood. All receptors derive from a woman between 18 and 30 years old in good health.

This clonotype was detected a few times. The chain is built from TRBV6-6 and TRBJ1-1, with TRBD1 identical over 7 bases. Germline V gives CDR1 MNHNY, CDR2 SVGAGI (reference sequence). V shed 8 bases, J shed 1 base, and the junction held 4 bases outside the gene matches. CDR3 length: 13 amino acids. This CDR3 reads CASGDRENTEAFF. In nucleotides, the CDR3 is TGTGCCAGCGGAGACAGGGAGAACACTGAAGCTTTCTTT.

The chain couples TRBV4-1 to TRBJ2-3; TRBD2 matches 16 bases. Germline-derived CDR1 and CDR2 are MGHRA and YSYEKL. The junction had 6 bases not matched to a gene; V was cut back by 3 bases and J by 6 bases. CDR3 length: 17 residues. CDR3 nucleotides: TGCGCCAGCAGCCAGCCGGGACTAGCGGGAGGGACCGATACGCAGTATTTT. This gives the protein CASSQPGLAGGTDTQYF.

This clonotype showed up just a few times. The genes are TRBV11-2 and TRBJ1-1, with 8 bases lining up with TRBD1. V lost 3 bases to trimming and J lost 4 bases; unmatched junction nucleotides: 7. The germline gives CDR1 SGHAT, CDR2 FQNNGV. The CDR3 is 15 amino acids. The CDR3 DNA follows: TGTGCCAGCAGCTTTAGAGGGGACAGGACCACTGAAGCTTTCTTT. It specifies CASSFRGDRTTEAFF. The whole variable domain, remainder taken from reference TRBV11-2 and TRBJ1-1, is EAGVAQSPRYKIIEKRQSVAFWCNPISGHATLYWYQQILGQGPKLLIQFQNNGVVDDSQLPKDRFSAERLKGVDSTLKIQPAKLEDSAVYLCASSFRGDRTTEAFFGQGTRLTVV.

This clonotype was found a few times. The chain joins TRBV10-3 to TRBJ2-1; 9 bases line up with TRBD2. Germline assignment: CDR1 ENHRY and CDR2 SYGVKD. The CDR3 has 15 amino acids. Trimming at V came to 3 bases and at J to 7 bases, leaving 7 bases not matched to a gene. Here the CDR3 reads CAISEDSGSRNEQFF. CDR3 coding DNA: TGTGCCATCAGTGAAGATAGCGGGAGTCGGAATGAGCAGTTCTTC.

This clonotype turned up a few times. The J gene is TRBJ2-5, the V gene TRBV11-3; unclear D gene. The CDR3 consists of 13 residues. In germline, CDR1 is SGHNT, CDR2 YENEEA. Trimming shortened V by 5 bases and J by 0 bases, and 7 bases separated the two germline ends. This CDR3 is CASSRADQETQYF. The DNA of the CDR3 is TGTGCCAGCAGCCGAGCAGACCAAGAGACCCAGTACTTC.

This clonotype was counted only a few times. V and J are TRBV18 and TRBJ1-2; 9 nucleotides align to TRBD1. The length of the CDR3 is 14 residues. V dropped 3 bases and J dropped 4; count of bases not matched to a gene: 3. CDR1 is KGHSH and CDR2 is LQKENI in the germline V gene. Here the CDR3 reads CASSPMTGGYGYTF. In DNA form, the CDR3 reads TGTGCCAGCTCACCTATGACAGGGGGCTATGGCTACACCTTC.

This clonotype was observed many times. The chain joins TRBV18 to TRBJ2-2; TRBD1 agrees at 7 bases. V lost 3 bases to trimming and J lost 1 base; unmatched junction nucleotides: 5. CDR1 and CDR2 (germline): KGHSH, LQKENI. The CDR3 is 16 residues long. CDR3 coding DNA: TGTGCCAGCTCACCCAACAGGGGCCGGAACACCGGGGAGCTGTTTTTT. Its translation: CASSPNRGRNTGELFF.

This clonotype was counted ten times or more. The chain carries TRBV20-1 and TRBJ2-3; 14 nucleotides agree with TRBD2. The length of the CDR3 is 18 residues. Germline CDR1 DFQATT, CDR2 SNEGSKA (reference sequence). V shed 0 bases and J 4 bases; nucleotides not matched to a gene: 9. The chain's CDR3 is CSARDIGGLAGGSDTQYF. The DNA for the CDR3 is TGCAGTGCTAGAGATATTGGAGGACTAGCGGGAGGTTCAGATACGCAGTATTTT.

This chain uses TRBV9 with TRBJ2-6, with D maybe TRBD1 (5 bases). This CDR3 has 17 amino acids. V lost 3 bases and J 1 base, leaving 14 bases between the germline ends. Germline V CDR1 and CDR2: SGDLS, YYNGEE. CDR3 nucleotide sequence: TGTGCCAGCAGCGGCAGGGTGGTCATGTCTGGGGCCAACGTCCTGACTTTC. Translation: CASSGRVVMSGANVLTF.

This clonotype was picked up many times. J is TRBJ2-2 and V is TRBV6-1; TRBD1 matches at 8 bases. The CDR3 is 14 amino acids. Germline assignment: CDR1 MNHNS and CDR2 SASEGT. After removal of 6 bases from V and 5 bases from J, the junction contained 5 bases not matched to a gene. The CDR3 sequence is CASSKTGETGELFF. The CDR3 DNA follows: TGTGCCAGCAGCAAGACAGGGGAGACCGGGGAGCTGTTTTTT.

This rearrangement joins TRBV15 to TRBJ2-1, with a possible D match to TRBD1 (5 bases). Germline loops: CDR1 LNHNV, CDR2 YYDKDF (reference sequence). CDR3 length: 15 amino acids. With 1 base removed from V and 4 bases from J, the gap between germline ends came to 11 bases. CDR3 DNA sequence: TGTGCCACCAGCAGAGGACAGCTAAAATACAATGAGCAGTTCTTC. Its translation: CATSRGQLKYNEQFF. The variable domain in full, completed from reference TRBV15 and TRBJ2-1, reads DAMVIQNPRYQVTQFGKPVTLSCSQTLNHNVMYWYQQKSSQAPKLLFHYYDKDFNNEADTPDNFQSRRPNTSFCFLDIRSPGLGDTAMYLCATSRGQLKYNEQFFGPGTRLTVL.

This clonotype was detected ten times or more. The V gene is TRBV27, the J gene TRBJ1-2, with D unresolved. CDR1 MNHEY and CDR2 SMNVEV come from the germline V gene (reference sequence). V was pared by 7 bases and J by 4 bases, with 16 bases between. The CDR3 extends over 14 amino acids. The CDR3 DNA reads as TGTGCCAGCACGTCCCCCGGACTCCCCTATGGCTACACCTTC. Amino acid sequence: CASTSPGLPYGYTF.

The J gene is TRBJ2-7, the V gene TRBV27; 9 bases line up with TRBD1. Germline V gene lookup returns CDR1 MNHEY and CDR2 SMNVEV (reference sequence). The ends lost 5 bases at V and 0 bases at J; junction bases unmatched: 8. The CDR3 loop spans 16 amino acids. For the CDR3, the DNA is TGTGCCAGCAGTCGTCTTGCGGGACAGGGCTCCTACGAGCAGTACTTC. Translating it yields CASSRLAGQGSYEQYF.

The V call is TRBV12-3 or TRBV12-4, the J call TRBJ2-1; TRBD1 might be the D (6 bases). V was cut by 3 bases and J by 2 bases, with 26 bases left in between. This CDR3 is built from 20 residues. CDR3 DNA sequence: TGTGCCAGCAGTTTTTTAGGGGGTTGGGGCCCCACCGGAGCCTACAATGAGCAGTTCTTC. Protein product: CASSFLGGWGPTGAYNEQFF.

The chain links TRBV5-6 to TRBJ2-5, with 8 bases fitting TRBD1. V lost 2 bases and J lost 2; bases outside the gene matches: 5. CDR1 and CDR2 from the germline V gene are SGHDT and YYEEEE. This CDR3 contains 15 residues. CDR3 in amino acids: CASSFGQGRQETQYF. For the CDR3, the DNA is TGTGCCAGCAGCTTCGGACAGGGCAGACAAGAGACCCAGTACTTC.

This clonotype has at least ten counts. The chain carries TRBV7-3 and TRBJ2-2; D unclear. Looked up from germline, CDR1 is SGHTA and CDR2 is FQGTGA. Trimming took off 1 base at V and 5 bases at J, with 11 bases between the two ends. CDR3 length: 15 residues. CDR3 residues: CASSLSLTWTGELFF. The CDR3 DNA is TGTGCCAGCAGCTTAAGCCTTACATGGACCGGGGAGCTGTTTTTT.

The sample holds many counts of this clonotype. The V gene is TRBV12-3 or TRBV12-4, the J gene TRBJ1-1; possibly TRBD1 for D (5 bases). The ends were cut back, 3 bases at V and 11 bases at J, with 13 bases in the middle. The CDR3 spans 12 residues. For the CDR3, the DNA is TGTGCCAGCAGTTTTCGGGGGGGTAGGGCTTTCTTT. This encodes CASSFRGGRAFF.

This clonotype was counted a few times. The chain couples TRBV20-1 to TRBJ2-2; the match to TRBD1 covers 9 bases. J was trimmed by 0 bases and V by 6 bases; bases with no gene match: 5. This CDR3 has 15 amino acids. Germline V gene sequence: CDR1 DFQATT, CDR2 SNEGSKA (reference sequence). The CDR3: CSAPGQGTNTGELFF. CDR3 coding DNA: TGCAGTGCCCCGGGACAGGGAACGAACACCGGGGAGCTGTTTTTT.

The chain recombines TRBV7-7 with TRBJ2-1, with TRBD2 identical over 12 bases. Germline V CDR1 and CDR2: SSHAT, FNYEAQ (reference sequence). This CDR3 comprises 19 residues. With 5 bases clipped from V and 0 bases from J, the junction kept 11 bases outside the gene matches. The chain's CDR3 is CASSRLAGGPPSSYNEQFF. Written as DNA, the CDR3 is TGTGCCAGCAGCCGGCTAGCGGGAGGGCCTCCGAGCTCCTACAATGAGCAGTTCTTC.

This clonotype showed up many times. The chain is built from TRBV12-3 or TRBV12-4 and TRBJ1-5; 7 nucleotides match TRBD1. The ends lost 7 bases at V and 4 bases at J; junction bases unmatched: 7. The CDR3 contains 14 residues. The CDR3 here is CASTHRDRNQPQHF. The CDR3 coding sequence is TGTGCCAGCACGCATCGGGACAGAAATCAGCCCCAGCATTTT.